This T cell receptor beta chain stems from a study of OX40 agonist ivuxolimab in advanced cancers. After removal of 5 bases from V and 4 bases from J, the junction contained 5 bases not matched to a gene. The CDR3 runs to 16 residues. CDR1 MNHEY and CDR2 SMNVEV come from the germline V gene (reference sequence). Patients were ineligible given autoimmune disease history or systemic immunosuppression. Data came from immunoSEQ multiplex PCR; TCRdb stores just in-frame clones and leaves some out. Of about 67,000 clones in the sample, about 88% were seen once. The sequence came from an adult with an advanced solid tumor such as melanoma, head and neck, liver or kidney cancer. The V and J genes are TRBV27 and TRBJ1-6; 10 nucleotides line up with TRBD1. The specimen was CD4+ or CD8+ T cells sorted from blood, collected in a trial of the OX40 agonist ivuxolimab. For the CDR3, the DNA is TGTGCCAGCAGTACACGGGACAGGGGATATAATTCACCCCTCCACTTT. This encodes CASSTRDRGYNSPLHF.